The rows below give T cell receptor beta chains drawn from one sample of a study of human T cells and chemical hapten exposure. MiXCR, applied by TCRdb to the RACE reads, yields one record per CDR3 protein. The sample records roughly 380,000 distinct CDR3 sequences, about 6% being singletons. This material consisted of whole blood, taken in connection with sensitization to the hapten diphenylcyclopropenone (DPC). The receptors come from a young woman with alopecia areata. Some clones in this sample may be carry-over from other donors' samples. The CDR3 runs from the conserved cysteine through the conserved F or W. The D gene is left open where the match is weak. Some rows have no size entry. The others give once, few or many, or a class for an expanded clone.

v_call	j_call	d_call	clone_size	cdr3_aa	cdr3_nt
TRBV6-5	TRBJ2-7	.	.	CASRPGTLSYEQYF	TGTGCCAGCAGGCCCGGGACCCTCTCCTACGAGCAGTACTTC
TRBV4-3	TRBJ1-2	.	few	CASSQEDSSYGYTF	TGCGCCAGCAGCCAAGAGGACAGCAGCTATGGCTACACCTTC
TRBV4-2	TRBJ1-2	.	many	CASSQESGHGYTF	TGTGCCAGCAGCCAAGAATCCGGCCATGGCTACACCTTC
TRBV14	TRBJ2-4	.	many	CASSQGPSPNIQYF	TGTGCCAGCAGCCAAGGCCCTAGCCCAAACATTCAGTACTTC
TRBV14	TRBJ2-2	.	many	CASSQGELGYGTSTGELFF	TGTGCCAGCAGCCAAGGAGAATTGGGGTACGGAACATCGACCGGGGAGCTGTTTTTT
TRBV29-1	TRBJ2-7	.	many	CSVKTGIEQYF	TGCAGCGTAAAAACAGGGATCGAGCAGTACTTC
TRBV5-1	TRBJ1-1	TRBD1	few	CASSPGTAGSEAFF	TGCGCCAGCAGCCCCGGGACAGCGGGTTCTGAAGCTTTCTTT
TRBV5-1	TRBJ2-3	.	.	CASSDLADTQYF	TGCGCCAGCAGCGACTTGGCAGATACGCAGTATTTT
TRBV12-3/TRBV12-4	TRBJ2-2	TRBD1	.	CASSPRTGSTGELFF	TGTGCCAGCAGTCCGCGGACAGGTAGCACCGGGGAGCTGTTTTTT
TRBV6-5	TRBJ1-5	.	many	CASSYSIGSQPQHF	TGTGCCAGCAGTTACTCGATTGGATCACAGCCCCAGCATTTT
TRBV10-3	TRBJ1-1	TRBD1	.	CAIRQGSLGETEAFF	TGTGCCATCAGACAGGGGAGTTTAGGTGAGACTGAAGCTTTCTTT
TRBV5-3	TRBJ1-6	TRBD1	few	CARSLGGRQGKRNSPLHF	TGTGCCAGAAGCTTGGGAGGGAGACAGGGCAAGAGGAATTCACCCCTCCACTTT
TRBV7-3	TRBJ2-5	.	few	CASSLTPGARETQYF	TGTGCCAGCAGCTTAACGCCGGGGGCACGAGAGACCCAGTACTTC
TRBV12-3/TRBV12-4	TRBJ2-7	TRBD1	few	CASSWDSNYEQYF	TGTGCCAGCAGCTGGGACAGTAACTACGAGCAGTACTTC
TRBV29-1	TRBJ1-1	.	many	CSGSKGPMNTEAFF	TGCAGCGGATCGAAGGGACCGATGAACACTGAAGCTTTCTTT
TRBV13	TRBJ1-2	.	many	CASSPSTDGYTF	TGTGCCAGCAGCCCATCAACGGATGGCTACACCTTC
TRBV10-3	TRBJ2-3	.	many	CAISELASGDTQYF	TGTGCCATCAGTGAGCTCGCATCTGGTGATACGCAGTATTTT
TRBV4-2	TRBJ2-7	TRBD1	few	CASSQDDRVSYEQYF	TGTGCCAGCAGCCAAGATGACAGGGTGTCCTACGAGCAGTACTTC
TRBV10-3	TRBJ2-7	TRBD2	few	CAISGTGGGLPYEQYF	TGTGCCATCAGTGGGACTGGCGGGGGGCTCCCCTACGAGCAGTACTTC
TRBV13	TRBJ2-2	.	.	CASSLSPVGGELFF	TGTGCCAGCAGCTTATCTCCCGTGGGCGGGGAGCTGTTTTTT